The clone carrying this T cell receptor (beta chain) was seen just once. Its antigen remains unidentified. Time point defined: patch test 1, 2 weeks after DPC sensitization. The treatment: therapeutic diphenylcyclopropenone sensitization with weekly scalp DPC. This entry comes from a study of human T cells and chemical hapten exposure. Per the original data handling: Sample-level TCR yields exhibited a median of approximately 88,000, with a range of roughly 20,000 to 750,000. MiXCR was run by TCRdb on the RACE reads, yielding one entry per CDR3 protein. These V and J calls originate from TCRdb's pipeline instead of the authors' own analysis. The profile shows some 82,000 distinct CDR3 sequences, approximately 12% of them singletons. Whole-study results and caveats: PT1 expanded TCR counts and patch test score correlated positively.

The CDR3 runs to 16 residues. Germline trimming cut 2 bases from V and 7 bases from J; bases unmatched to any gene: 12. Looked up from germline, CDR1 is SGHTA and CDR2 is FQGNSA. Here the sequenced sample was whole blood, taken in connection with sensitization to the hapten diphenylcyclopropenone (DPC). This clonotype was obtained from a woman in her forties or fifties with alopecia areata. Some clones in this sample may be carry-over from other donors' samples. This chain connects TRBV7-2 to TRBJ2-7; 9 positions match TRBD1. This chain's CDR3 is CASSLRGSGTGKEQYF. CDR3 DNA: TGTGCCAGCAGCTTACGGGGCTCCGGGACAGGGAAAGAGCAGTACTTC.